This TCR beta chain appears in the sequencing data of a study of T cells in Graves' hyperthyroidism and ophthalmopathy (dated by TCRdb to about 2019). Broadly, across the study: Peripheral blood was collected at initial diagnosis, before any treatment. TCR V-J signatures able to tell the groups apart were searched for in a discovery cohort of more than 90 patients, of whom under 45 had Graves' ophthalmopathy and around 56 had stable Graves' hyperthyroidism. Whether ophthalmopathy could be predicted prospectively was tested in an independent validation cohort made up of under 20 hyperthyroidism patients plus 17 patients who later progressed to ophthalmopathy. The 95 to 100 discovery patients were randomly divided into training and test sets at a 7:3 ratio. In addition, the study compared T-cell repertoires in thyroid tissue and in blood from six Graves' hyperthyroidism patients. Once sampling was done, hyperthyroidism patients were given methimazole at a starting dose of 30 mg daily, whereas ophthalmopathy patients were given high-dose intravenous methylprednisolone. The paper describes TCR Vbeta CDR3 sequencing of around 140 peripheral blood samples, made up of roughly 45 ophthalmopathy patients, 70 to 75 hyperthyroidism patients and 17 progressor patients.

The hyperthyroidism patients were between 18 and 65 years old and newly diagnosed, with a disease duration of less than 2 months. Exclusion was applied to patients with uncontrolled infections, other autoimmune diseases, pregnancy or lactation. Clinical symptoms, serum thyroxine and TRAb, thyroid ultrasound, and orbital computed tomography formed the basis for the diagnoses. Blood from progressor patients was drawn when they were first diagnosed with hyperthyroidism, before any ophthalmopathy symptoms appeared. Ficoll-Paque density gradient centrifugation was used to isolate PBMCs from approximately 10 ml of fresh peripheral blood. Progressor patients were initially diagnosed with Graves' hyperthyroidism and developed ophthalmopathy during follow-up. Trizol reagent was used to extract total RNA, and RNA quality was then checked on an Agilent 2100 Bioanalyzer. The TCR beta CDR3 regions were amplified from RNA transcripts. For the first round of RT-PCR on the TCR CDR3, the HTBI primer set was used together with the Qiagen OneStep RT-PCR kit. The libraries were constructed in a second round of multiplex PCR and then size-selected and purified. Sequencing of the libraries was done on an Illumina HiSeq2000 using paired-end 100 bp reads. The original methods were these. SOAPnuke was used to process the raw data, with reads discarded if the reads contained adapters or uncalled bases, had a mean Phred below 15, or lacked an exact constant-primer or identifier match. COPE v1.2.5 was used to merge the high-quality paired reads, and each unique nucleotide sequence was defined as a clonotype. MiTCR v1.1 was used to align the clonotypes against IMGT TRBV, TRBD and TRBJ reference segments. The analysis included only V-J combinations with a frequency above 0.0001, which together covered more than 98% of the repertoires. The TCS score was defined as the ratio of F50 (clonal expansion) to E x V (chaos), calculated using BLOSUM62-based TCRdist between CDR3 peptides within each V-J. Welch's t-statistics and random forest reduced 500 to 550 V-J features to fewer than 15, which were used in a naive Bayes classifier (R e1071). TCRdb reprocessed the public reads (quality trimming at Q25 with fastp, clone calling with MiXCR) and kept in-frame beta chains. Rows merge per CDR3 protein into single entries with the most common DNA and genes. Here the V and J calls rest on TCRdb's processing, not on the authors' analysis. The sample table shows some 300,000 distinct CDR3 sequences, and approximately 12% are seen once. The top ten constitute 6.5% to 10% of the sample.

This clonotype was counted many times. This clone's antigen is unknown. No base quality values were provided; no much bigger clone lies one nucleotide off. Trimming takes 7 bases from V and 2 bases from J, and the germline ends sit 13 bases apart. The CDR3, cysteine through phenylalanine, is 14 amino acids long. The sequence is cut down to CDR3 DNA, 42 bases in frame from base 1. The CDR1 and CDR2 encoded by the germline V gene are MDHEN and SYDVKM. Study-wide conclusions, independent of this receptor: In cross-validation, a model built on a 13 V-J signature told ophthalmopathy apart from stable hyperthyroidism with 85% to 90% sensitivity and roughly 81% specificity, and in testing the same model reached 80%/75%. In validation, the model predicted progression to ophthalmopathy with 55% to 71% sensitivity and 72% to 85% specificity, a median of 6.5 months before onset. No statistical method was used to fix the sample size in advance, and group allocation was not hidden from the investigators. Most expanded thyroid clonotypes (frequency above 0.001) were also detected in blood, suggesting blood repertoires may reflect thyroid immune responses.

The sequenced sample was blood. The sequence links TRBV28 to TRBJ2-3; the D assignment is uncertain and may be TRBD1 or TRBD2, with 5 bases supporting each. The source is a woman under 40 with Graves' hyperthyroidism that later progressed to Graves' ophthalmopathy. CDR3 protein: CASKEGQFTDTQYF. The DNA is TGTGCCAGCAAAGAGGGGCAGTTCACAGATACGCAGTATTTT.